The sequence of this T cell receptor (beta chain) was determined in a study of blood T cell repertoires in COVID-19 (dated by TCRdb to the early 2020s). General notes on the study: The collaborator samples originated in the United States, Italy and Spain and spanned the acute and convalescent phases of COVID-19. Subjects who had been exposed to COVID-19, were actively infected with it, or had recovered from it provided the deeply sampled blood TCRbeta repertoires that made up the dataset. The material from the prospective study consisted of cDNA or gDNA derived from T cells, B-cell-depleted T cells, or PBMCs. Samples came from the ongoing ImmuneRACE study (first 160 participants) plus 1,254 subjects from 6 global collaborators. Where HLA class I and class II types were available, the types were taken from metadata supplied by the sample provider, not from assay-based typing. The repertoires were released in a freely available public database meant as a resource for research on the immune response to SARS-CoV-2. A de-identified subject ID, COVID-19 status, age in years and sex were almost always included in the sample metadata.

What the research found in general, with its limitations: The quantity of clinical and demographic metadata differed by source and by participant and was supplied without curation.

At the junction V is shortened by 0 bases and J by 3 bases, with 9 bases in between. Including the terminal cysteine and phenylalanine, the CDR3 comprises 15 residues. Here the CDR3 DNA is all that survives: 45 bases in frame from base 1. The germline V gene (reference sequence) supplies CDR1 SGHNT and CDR2 YYREEE. With respect to this clone: Its binding antigen is unknown. Per-base qualities were not stored, and no clone one base away is much larger.

TCRbeta CDR3 regions were amplified from genomic DNA by means of the immunoSEQ Assay, a bias-controlled multiplex PCR. On the authors' methods: Within the assay, amplification of reference gene primers was used to estimate how many nucleated cells each sample contained. Sequence reads were collapsed and filtered to measure the absolute abundance of every unique TCRbeta CDR3 rearrangement. For each sample, productive Simpson clonality was calculated by taking the square root of Simpson's diversity index across productive rearrangements. Not all clones reach the TCRdb copy of this immuneACCESS table, which keeps in-frame sequences only. Checked studies attribute under half of the gap to unresolved V genes and leave the rest unexplained. V, J and clone size are taken as reported in that table, and D and trimming were inferred from the DNA itself. For this sample the table gives 150,000 to 180,000 clones, of which roughly 80% were detected only once. The ten biggest clones cover about 12% of the sample.

In Seattle, one collaborating source enrolled patients while the infection was active and tracked those patients longitudinally over the course of disease. Whole blood was collected in K2EDTA tubes by collaborating institutions according to the institutions' own protocols. Collaborator samples were shipped for TCRbeta analysis as frozen whole blood, isolated PBMCs, or DNA extracted from either sample type. The chain was built from TRBV5-4 and TRBJ2-2, and TRBD2 may be the D gene, going by 5 matching bases. The material sequenced was peripheral blood. This TCR was recovered from a woman aged 55-70 years with COVID-19, enrolled during active disease. The CDR3 amino acid sequence is: CASSLAGSYTGELFF. The nucleotide sequence reads as follows: TGTGCCAGCAGCTTGGCGGGATCTTACACCGGGGAGCTGTTTTTT.